The clone carrying this TCR beta chain has only a few counts. Other DNA sequences in the sample encode the same CDR3. The source of the sample is a study of blood T cell repertoires in COVID-19. Study in general: Samples representing acute and convalescent COVID-19 were sourced from the United States, Italy and Spain. T cells, B-cell-depleted T cells, or PBMCs supplied cDNA or gDNA.

The CDR3 runs to 16 residues. The germline gives CDR1 SGHTA, CDR2 FQGNSA. V shed 5 bases and J shed 1 base, with 12 bases lying between them. Original methodology: Estimation of nucleated cell counts relied on the amplification of reference gene primers. Method: immunoSEQ multiplex PCR; TCRdb's copy keeps in-frame clones and lacks some. That table gives V, J and clone size, and the DNA gave D and trimming. Seen here are some 74,000 clones, roughly three quarters observed once, and the top ten hold about 12%. Sequenced: peripheral blood. V is TRBV7-2 and J is TRBJ1-6, with D unresolved. This receptor was obtained from a human donor in a cohort sampled during active COVID-19. The CDR3 sequence: CASSPRGGSYNSPLHF. CDR3 DNA sequence: TGTGCCAGCAGCCCGCGCGGAGGTTCCTATAATTCACCCCTCCACTTT.